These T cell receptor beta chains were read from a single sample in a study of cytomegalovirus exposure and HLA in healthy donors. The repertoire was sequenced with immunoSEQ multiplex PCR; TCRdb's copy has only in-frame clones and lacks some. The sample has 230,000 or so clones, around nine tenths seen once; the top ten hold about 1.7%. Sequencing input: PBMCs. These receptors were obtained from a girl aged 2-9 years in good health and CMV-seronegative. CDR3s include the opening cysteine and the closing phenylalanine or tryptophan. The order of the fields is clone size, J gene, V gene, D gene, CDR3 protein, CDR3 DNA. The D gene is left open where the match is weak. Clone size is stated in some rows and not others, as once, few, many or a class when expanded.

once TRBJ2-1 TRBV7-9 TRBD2 CASSGGLAGYNEQFF TGTGCCAGCAGCGGGGGACTAGCGGGGTACAATGAGCAGTTCTTC
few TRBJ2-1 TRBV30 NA CAWSVRGNEQFF TGTGCCTGGAGTGTACGGGGCAATGAGCAGTTCTTC
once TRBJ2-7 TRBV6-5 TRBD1 CASMGAGGYEQYF TGTGCCAGCATGGGTGCAGGGGGATACGAGCAGTACTTC
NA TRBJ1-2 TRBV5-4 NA CASTRPGIYGYTF TGTGCCAGCACCAGACCAGGGATCTATGGCTACACCTTC
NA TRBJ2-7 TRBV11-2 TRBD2 CASGLAGGSYEQYF TGTGCCAGCGGATTAGCGGGAGGTTCCTACGAGCAGTACTTC
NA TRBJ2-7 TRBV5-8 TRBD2 CASSWGGYEQYF TGTGCCAGCAGCTGGGGAGGGTACGAGCAGTACTTC
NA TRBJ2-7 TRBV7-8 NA CASSLDRVEQYF TGTGCCAGCAGCTTAGACCGGGTCGAGCAGTACTTC
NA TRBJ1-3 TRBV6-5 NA CASISGNTIYF TGTGCCAGCATTTCAGGAAACACCATATATTTT
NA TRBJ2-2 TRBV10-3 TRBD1 CAISGDSEAGTANTGELFF TGTGCCATCAGTGGGGATTCCGAAGCCGGGACAGCGAACACCGGGGAGCTGTTTTTT
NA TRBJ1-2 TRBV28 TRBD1 CASSLTGGGGYTF TGTGCCAGCAGTTTAACAGGGGGCGGGGGCTACACCTTC
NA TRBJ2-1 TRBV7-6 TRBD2 CASSLGTSGSNEQFF TGTGCCAGCAGCTTAGGGACTAGCGGGAGTAATGAGCAGTTCTTC
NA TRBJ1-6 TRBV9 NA CASSPGRVGSPLHF TGTGCCAGCAGCCCCGGGAGGGTGGGTTCACCCCTCCACTTT
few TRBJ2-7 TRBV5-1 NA CASSLRTDSYEQYF TGCGCCAGCAGCTTAAGAACAGATTCCTACGAGCAGTACTTC
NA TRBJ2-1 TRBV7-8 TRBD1 CASSLGTGPSEQFF TGTGCCAGCAGCTTAGGGACAGGGCCAAGTGAGCAGTTCTTC
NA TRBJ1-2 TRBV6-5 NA CASSYSSTNYGYTF TGTGCCAGCAGTTACTCGAGCACTAACTATGGCTACACCTTC
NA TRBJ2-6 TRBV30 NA CAWSDDRSGANVLTF TGTGCCTGGAGTGATGACAGGTCTGGGGCCAACGTCCTGACTTTC
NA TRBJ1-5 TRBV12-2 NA CASRLPDRPYNQPQHF TGTGCAAGTCGCTTACCCGACAGACCTTACAATCAGCCCCAGCATTTT
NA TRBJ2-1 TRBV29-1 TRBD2 CSVEGTSGDSSYNEQFF TGCAGCGTTGAGGGGACTAGCGGGGATAGCTCCTACAATGAGCAGTTCTTC
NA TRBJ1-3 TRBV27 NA CASSLSGEGFSGNTIYF TGTGCCAGCAGTTTATCGGGGGAGGGCTTTTCTGGAAACACCATATATTTT
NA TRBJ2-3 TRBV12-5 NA CASASDTQYF TGTGCTAGTGCTTCAGATACGCAGTATTTT
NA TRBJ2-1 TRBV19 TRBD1 CASRDNPGQGLHEQFF TGTGCCAGTAGAGATAACCCGGGACAGGGGTTGCATGAGCAGTTCTTC
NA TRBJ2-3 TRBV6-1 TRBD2 CASSDGLAGTQYF TGTGCCAGCAGTGATGGGCTAGCGGGGACGCAGTATTTT
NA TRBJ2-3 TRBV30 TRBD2 CAWSTGRGSTDTQYF TGTGCCTGGAGTACCGGGAGGGGCAGCACAGATACGCAGTATTTT
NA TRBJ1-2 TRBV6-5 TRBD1 CASSSGGRGWNGYTF TGTGCCAGCAGCTCCGGGGGCAGGGGGTGGAATGGCTACACCTTC
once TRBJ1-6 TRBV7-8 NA CASSLAQGNSPLHF TGTGCCAGCAGCTTAGCGCAGGGTAATTCACCCCTCCACTTT
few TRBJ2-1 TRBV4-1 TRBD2 CASQDGVAGGNEQFF TGCGCCAGCCAAGACGGGGTAGCGGGAGGGAATGAGCAGTTCTTC
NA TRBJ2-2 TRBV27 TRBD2 CASSSTSGIAGELFF TGTGCCAGCAGCTCGACTAGCGGGATTGCCGGGGAGCTGTTTTTT
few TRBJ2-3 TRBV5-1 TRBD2 CASTAGGSTDTQYF TGCGCCAGCACGGCGGGGGGTAGCACAGATACGCAGTATTTT
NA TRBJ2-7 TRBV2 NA CASILDKYEQYF TGTGCCAGCATTCTGGACAAGTACGAGCAGTACTTC
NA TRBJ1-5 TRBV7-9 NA CSSSLGDSPTLNQPQHF TGTTCCAGCAGCTTAGGTGACAGCCCGACTCTCAATCAGCCCCAGCATTTT
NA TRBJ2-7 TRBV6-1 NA CATRRTELSYEQYF TGTGCCACCCGGAGAACGGAACTCTCCTACGAGCAGTACTTC
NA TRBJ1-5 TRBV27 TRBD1 CASSFMGQGGNQPQHF TGTGCCAGCAGTTTTATGGGACAGGGAGGCAATCAGCCCCAGCATTTT
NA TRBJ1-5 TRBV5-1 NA CASSLRSRGDQPQHF TGCGCCAGCAGCTTGCGATCCAGGGGTGATCAGCCCCAGCATTTT
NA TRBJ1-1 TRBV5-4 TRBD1 CASSFGTGPNTEAFF TGTGCCAGCAGCTTTGGGACAGGCCCAAACACTGAAGCTTTCTTT
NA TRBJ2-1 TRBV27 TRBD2 CASSSLGLAGRDEQFF TGTGCCAGCAGTAGCCTAGGACTAGCGGGGAGGGATGAGCAGTTCTTC
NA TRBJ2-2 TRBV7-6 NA CASFRQGSGELFF TGTGCCAGCTTTCGTCAGGGTTCGGGGGAGCTGTTTTTT
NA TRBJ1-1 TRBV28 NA CASSSPGDMNTEAFF TGTGCCAGCAGTTCCCCGGGGGATATGAACACTGAAGCTTTCTTT
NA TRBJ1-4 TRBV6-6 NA CASRAREESEKLFF TGTGCCAGCAGGGCTAGGGAGGAGAGTGAAAAACTGTTTTTT
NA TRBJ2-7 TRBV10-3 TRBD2 CATGTSGSYEQYF TGTGCCACTGGGACTAGCGGCTCCTACGAGCAGTACTTC
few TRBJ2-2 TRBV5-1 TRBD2 CASRPMGGLNTGELFF TGCGCCAGCAGACCTATGGGGGGGTTAAACACCGGGGAGCTGTTTTTT
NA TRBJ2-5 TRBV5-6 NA CASSSTIQETQYF TGTGCCAGCAGCTCGACAATCCAAGAGACCCAGTACTTC
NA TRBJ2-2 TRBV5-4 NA CASSSGKNTGELFF TGTGCCAGCAGCTCGGGGAAGAACACCGGGGAGCTGTTTTTT
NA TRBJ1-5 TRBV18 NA CASSPQGWNQPQHF TGTGCCAGCTCACCTCAGGGGTGGAATCAGCCCCAGCATTTT
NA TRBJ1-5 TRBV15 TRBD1 CATSRASGGLGPQHF TGTGCCACCAGCAGGGCCTCAGGGGGTCTTGGGCCCCAGCATTTT
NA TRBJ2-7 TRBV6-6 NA CASSYSAGTWYEQYF TGTGCCAGCAGTTACTCGGCAGGGACTTGGTACGAGCAGTACTTC
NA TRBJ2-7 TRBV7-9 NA CASTDPPGGDFYEQYF TGTGCCAGCACCGACCCCCCCGGGGGAGACTTCTACGAGCAGTACTTC
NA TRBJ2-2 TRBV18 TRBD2 CASPIYPGLRRGDTGELFF TGTGCCAGCCCCATTTACCCGGGACTCCGACGGGGGGACACCGGGGAGCTGTTTTTT
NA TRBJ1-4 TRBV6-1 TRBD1 CASSTTGGAEKLFF TGTGCCAGCAGTACAACAGGGGGGGCCGAAAAACTGTTTTTT
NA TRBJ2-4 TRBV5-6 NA CASSLVQSFQYF TGTGCCAGCAGCTTGGTTCAGTCTTTTCAGTACTTC
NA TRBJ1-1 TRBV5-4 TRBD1 CASSRDRGHTEAFF TGTGCCAGCAGCAGGGACAGGGGCCACACTGAAGCTTTCTTT
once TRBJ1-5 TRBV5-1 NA CASSLGQSNQPQHF TGCGCCAGCAGCTTGGGACAGAGCAATCAGCCCCAGCATTTT
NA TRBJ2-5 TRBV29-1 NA CSVASSAETQYF TGCAGCGTTGCCTCGAGCGCGGAGACCCAGTACTTC
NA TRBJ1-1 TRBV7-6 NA CASSFGGQDTEAFF TGTGCCAGCAGCTTCGGGGGTCAGGACACTGAAGCTTTCTTT
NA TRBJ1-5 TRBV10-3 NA CAISEEAAAQPQHF TGTGCCATCAGTGAGGAAGCGGCAGCCCAGCCCCAGCATTTT
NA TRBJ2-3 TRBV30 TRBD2 CAWGTSVTDTQYF TGTGCCTGGGGCACTAGCGTCACAGATACGCAGTATTTT
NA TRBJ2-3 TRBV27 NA CASSLIAYQNTDTQYF TGTGCCAGCAGTTTAATTGCCTACCAAAACACAGATACGCAGTATTTT